Each of the 9 T cell receptor beta chains below was sequenced from the same sample in a study of blood T cell repertoires in COVID-19 (TCRdb year 2020). Receptor amplification or capture employed the immunoSEQ multiplex PCR assay. Imported from immuneACCESS, the table was reduced by TCRdb to in-frame sequences with V and J called. These copies leave out some clones; in studies compared against another copy, an unresolved V gene accounts for under half, and the cause of the remainder is not known. A total of about 160,000 clones appear in this sample, over 80% of them only once. In total, the top ten clones hold around 4.6% of the sample. The sample was peripheral blood. The receptor set was obtained from a woman between 50 and 59 years old with acute or convalescent COVID-19.

The V and J genes are TRBV29-1 and TRBJ1-2; TRBD1 matches at 7 bases. CDR1 and CDR2 from the germline V gene are SQVTM and ANQGSEA. The CDR3 totals 14 residues. V was pared by 2 bases and J by 8 bases, with 11 bases of the junction left unmatched. This chain's CDR3 is CSVELQGSQGGYTF. The CDR3 region has the DNA TGCAGCGTTGAACTACAGGGGTCGCAAGGCGGCTACACCTTC. Looking up the rest from reference TRBV29-1 and TRBJ1-2 gives the full variable domain: SAVISQKPSRDICQRGTSLTIQCQVDSQVTMMFWYRQQPGQSLTLIATANQGSEATYESGFVIDKFPISRPNLTFSTLTVSNMSPEDSSIYLCSVELQGSQGGYTFGSGTRLTVV.

This clone was seen only once. The chain joins TRBV7-2 to TRBJ1-4; D not resolved. This CDR3 region has 15 residues. CDR1 is SGHTA, CDR2 FQGNSA, per germline. Trimming took 5 bases from V and 5 from J, leaving 15 bases between them. Here the CDR3 DNA reads TGTGCCAGCAGCCCCAGCAGGACTTTCAATGAAAAACTGTTTTTT. Translating gives CASSPSRTFNEKLFF.

The CDR3 sequence: CASGQGSYEQYF. Here the CDR3 DNA reads TGTGCCAGCGGACAGGGGTCCTACGAGCAGTACTTC. The chain is built from TRBV28 and TRBJ2-7, with TRBD1 matching over 9 bases. The CDR3 sequence is 12 residues long. CDR1 and CDR2 from the germline V gene are MDHEN and SYDVKM. V was pared by 8 bases and J by 1 base, with 0 bases of the junction left unmatched.

The rearrangement joins TRBV6-5 to TRBJ2-1; 12 positions agree with TRBD2. The V gene's germline CDR1 is MNHEY and CDR2 SVGAGI. The V segment lost 6 bases and the J segment 6 bases; nucleotides outside the gene matches: 6. The CDR3 sequence is 15 residues long. CDR3: CASRSTSGSPNEQFF. CDR3 coding DNA: TGTGCCAGCAGGTCGACTAGCGGGAGTCCCAATGAGCAGTTCTTC.

The rearrangement uses TRBV19 and TRBJ2-1, with 8 bases that match TRBD2. The CDR3 runs 17 residues. Germline trimming cut 5 bases from V and 4 bases from J; bases unmatched to any gene: 13. Per germline, CDR1 LNHDA and CDR2 SQIVND (reference sequence). The CDR3 nucleotides are TGTGCCAGTAGTCCCCGTTACACTAGCGGATTTTACAATGAGCAGTTCTTC. It yields the protein CASSPRYTSGFYNEQFF.

The chain carries TRBV19 and TRBJ1-1; 8 bases agree with TRBD1. The trim removed 5 bases at V and 2 bases at J, leaving 7 bases unmatched. Germline V gene sequence: CDR1 LNHDA, CDR2 SQIVND (reference sequence). This CDR3 region has 15 residues. The DNA of the CDR3 is TGTGCCAGTAGTGACCGGACAGGGAGAAACACTGAAGCTTTCTTT. Amino acids: CASSDRTGRNTEAFF.

The chain joins TRBV4-1 to TRBJ2-5, with TRBD1 matching over 7 bases. V gave up 6 bases and J gave up 0 bases; unmatched junction bases: 7. Germline V gives CDR1 MGHRA, CDR2 YSYEKL. This CDR3 is built from 15 residues. In DNA form, the CDR3 reads TGCGCCAGCAGTCTGGGGGACAGAGACCAAGAGACCCAGTACTTC. As protein: CASSLGDRDQETQYF.

The chain uses TRBV28 and TRBJ1-2; possibly TRBD1 for D (6 bases). The CDR3 is 13 amino acids. V lost 4 bases and J 8 bases, leaving 14 bases between the germline ends. From germline, CDR1 is MDHEN and CDR2 SYDVKM. The chain's CDR3 is CASSSLDGGGYTF. The DNA for the CDR3 is TGTGCCAGCAGTTCCCTAGATGGGGGCGGCTACACCTTC.

Comment on this clone: Other DNA sequences in the same sample also yield this CDR3. Written as DNA, the CDR3 is TGTGCCAGCAGTCTTAGAGGCAATCAGCCCCAGCATTTT. The encoded protein is CASSLRGNQPQHF. The chain couples TRBV12-3 or TRBV12-4 to TRBJ1-5; D is unclear. There are 13 residues in the CDR3. Trimming took off 5 bases at V and 2 bases at J, with 7 bases between the two ends.